The 27 T cell receptor beta chains presented below share a single source sample, sequenced in a study of blood T cell repertoires in COVID-19 (dated by TCRdb to the early 2020s). Library preparation employed the immunoSEQ multiplex PCR assay. This immuneACCESS table, as held by TCRdb, lists in-frame sequences with V and J called but not all clones. Of the missing ones, under half trace to an unresolved V gene in checked studies; the others have no known cause. Recorded for this sample are 26,000 or so clones; 66% of them occurred a single time. The ten largest clones take up 6% to 8% of the sample. The sample comprised peripheral blood. The receptors originated from a man aged 55-75 years with active or convalescent COVID-19.

The gene calls are TRBV7-3 and TRBJ2-1; TRBD2 aligns across 9 bases. After removal of 5 bases from V and 9 bases from J, the junction contained 11 bases not matched to a gene. Germline CDR1 reads SGHTA; CDR2 reads FQGTGA. CDR3 length equals 15 residues. The CDR3 is CASSHTGLAGFEQFF. CDR3 DNA: TGTGCCAGCAGCCACACGGGGCTAGCGGGATTTGAGCAGTTCTTC.

The chain links TRBV3-1 (or the pseudogene TRBV3-2) to TRBJ2-3, with 7 bases identical to TRBD2. The CDR3 has 15 amino acids. V lost 8 bases and J lost 0; bases outside the gene matches: 8. Germline assignment: CDR1 LGHDT and CDR2 YNNKEL (reference sequence). The CDR3 coding sequence is TGTGCCAGCGGATCCGGGGGGACTAGCACAGATACGCAGTATTTT. The encoded protein is CASGSGGTSTDTQYF.

The CDR3 nucleotides read TGTGCCAGCAGCCTGGGGGGTTATGTCAAAAACATTCAGTACTTC. Its translation is CASSLGGYVKNIQYF. The chain carries TRBV14 and TRBJ2-4; maybe TRBD2 (6 bases). This CDR3 has 15 amino acids. The germline V and J ends were trimmed by 4 bases and 3 bases, with 13 bases remaining between them. The germline V gene has CDR1 SGHDN and CDR2 FVKESK.

The rearrangement uses TRBV14 and TRBJ2-4; D gene ambiguous. V lost 1 base and J 6 bases, leaving 10 bases between the germline ends. Germline CDR1 reads SGHDN; CDR2 reads FVKESK. The CDR3 totals 14 residues. The CDR3 DNA reads TGTGCCAGCAGCCAAGCCGGTTTCGGAAACATTCAGTACTTC. This encodes CASSQAGFGNIQYF.

The rearrangement links TRBV5-4 to TRBJ2-3, with D perhaps TRBD1 (6 bases). The V gene's germline CDR1 is SGHNT and CDR2 YYREEE (reference sequence). V lost 3 bases and J lost 4, with 12 bases in between. The CDR3 is 14 residues long. CDR3 sequence reads: CASSSRDISDTQYF. In DNA, the CDR3 is TGTGCCAGCAGCTCTCGGGACATTTCAGATACGCAGTATTTT.

The chain joins TRBV7-9 to TRBJ1-2, with D perhaps matching TRBD1 (6 bases). The germline V gene has CDR1 SEHNR and CDR2 FQNEAQ (reference sequence). The CDR3 runs to 16 residues. The V end lost 1 base, the J end lost 2 bases, and 14 bases lay between the germline ends. CDR3 in DNA: TGTGCCAGCAGCTTAGATGGGAGGGGGGTCAACTATGGCTACACCTTC. Amino acids: CASSLDGRGVNYGYTF.

The rearrangement links TRBV5-1 to TRBJ1-2, with D perhaps TRBD1 (5 bases). V was shortened by 3 bases and J by 5 bases, with 17 bases between the two germline ends. This CDR3 is 15 amino acids long. From germline, CDR1 is SGHRS and CDR2 YFSETQ. The DNA for the CDR3 is TGCGCCAGCAGCTCATCAACCCAGGGAGGGTATGGCTACACCTTC. Its translation is CASSSSTQGGYGYTF.

V and J are TRBV30 and TRBJ2-7, with TRBD1 identical over 9 bases. Germline-derived CDR1 and CDR2 are GTSNPN and SVGIG (reference sequence). V shed 2 bases and J 6 bases; nucleotides not matched to a gene: 11. This CDR3 is 15 amino acids long. The CDR3 sequence: CAWSTRDRVLREQYF. In DNA, the CDR3 is TGTGCCTGGAGTACCCGGGACAGGGTTCTTCGCGAGCAGTACTTC.

There are a few counts of this clone. The chain joins TRBV7-3 to TRBJ2-7; D is undetermined. Germline loops: CDR1 SGHTA, CDR2 FQGTGA. The CDR3 contains 13 residues. Deletions cut 5 bases from V and 7 bases from J, with 15 bases between. CDR3 DNA sequence: TGTGCCAGCAGCCCGCACAGCTCCCGAGAGCAGTACTTC. This gives the protein CASSPHSSREQYF.

The V call is TRBV30, the J call TRBJ1-1; 7 bases agree with TRBD1. CDR1 GTSNPN and CDR2 SVGIG come from the germline V gene (reference sequence). J gave up 0 bases and V 8 bases, and 12 bases lay outside the gene matches. This CDR3 comprises 15 residues. This CDR3 is CAGQGGGLLNTEAFF. DNA for the CDR3: TGTGCCGGCCAGGGGGGCGGACTACTGAACACTGAAGCTTTCTTT.

This chain uses TRBV29-1 with TRBJ1-1; D remains ambiguous. With 4 bases removed from V and 3 bases from J, the gap between germline ends came to 18 bases. CDR3 length: 15 amino acids. Germline loops: CDR1 SQVTM, CDR2 ANQGSEA. The CDR3 here is CSVVAHGSRDTEAFF. The CDR3 nucleotides read TGCAGCGTTGTGGCGCACGGTAGTCGGGACACTGAAGCTTTCTTT.

In its sample, this clone was seen once. Germline and junction disagree at one end, which may indicate a read error. The chain carries TRBV9 and TRBJ2-7, with D possibly matching TRBD1 (6 bases). CDR1 and CDR2 (germline): SGDLS, YYNGEE. The CDR3 contains 13 residues. The CDR3 coding sequence is TGTGCCAGCAGCGTAGTAGGGGACACAATTCTGAACTTC. This translates into CASSVVGDTILNF.

This chain joins TRBV4-1 and TRBJ2-5; D might be TRBD2 (6 bases). Between the trimmed V and J ends, which lost 1 base and 4 bases, there was a span of 19 bases. The germline CDR1 and CDR2 sequences are MGHRA and YSYEKL. The CDR3 covers 17 residues. CDR3 loop: CASSQGSLGGWGETQYF. The CDR3 DNA sequence: TGCGCCAGCAGCCAAGGCTCTCTGGGGGGTTGGGGAGAGACCCAGTACTTC.

The V and J genes are TRBV10-1 and TRBJ2-3; no clear D. The CDR3 is 14 amino acids. Trimming removed 5 bases at V and 6 bases at J, with 15 bases between. Germline loops: CDR1 WNHNN, CDR2 SYGVQD (reference sequence). The CDR3 is CASSHPRPWDTQYF. The CDR3 region has the DNA TGCGCCAGCAGTCACCCGCGCCCCTGGGATACGCAGTATTTT.

The J gene is TRBJ2-3, the V gene TRBV9, with 7 bases identical to TRBD2. Per the germline V gene, CDR1 is SGDLS and CDR2 is YYNGEE. Trimming removed 0 bases from V and 5 bases from J; junction bases left unmatched: 12. CDR3 length equals 17 residues. The CDR3 nucleotides read TGTGCCAGCAGCGTAGATGGGCTAGCGGCTCTTGGAGATACGCAGTATTTT. Translation gives CASSVDGLAALGDTQYF.

This clone was observed a few times. The chain carries TRBV5-1 and TRBJ2-5, with 10 bases identical to TRBD2. Germline CDR1 reads SGHRS; CDR2 reads YFSETQ. The CDR3 has 16 residues. V lost 1 base to trimming and J lost 2 bases; unmatched junction nucleotides: 5. In nucleotides, the CDR3 is TGCGCCAGCAGCTTGAACGTAGCGGGGGGACAAGAGACCCAGTACTTC. It specifies CASSLNVAGGQETQYF.

J is TRBJ2-2 and V is TRBV9, with 7 bases that match TRBD2. The CDR3 runs to 13 residues. J gave up 3 bases and V 10 bases, and 6 bases lay outside the gene matches. CDR1 is SGDLS and CDR2 is YYNGEE in the germline V gene. For the CDR3, the DNA is TGTGCCGCCGCGAGCGGGGACACCGGGGAGCTGTTTTTT. Translation gives CAAASGDTGELFF.

V and J are TRBV5-1 and TRBJ2-2, with a possible D match to TRBD1 (5 bases). Trimming cost V 4 bases and J 0 bases, with 16 bases left between them. In germline, CDR1 is SGHRS, CDR2 YFSETQ. The CDR3 has 17 amino acids. In DNA form, the CDR3 reads TGCGCCAGCAGCGGAACGACCCGACAGACGAACACCGGGGAGCTGTTTTTT. Its translation: CASSGTTRQTNTGELFF.

As concerns this clone: A junction end diverges from the germline sequence, so it may reflect a read error. This rearrangement joins TRBV27 to TRBJ1-1, with 9 bases that match TRBD1. The CDR3 consists of 15 residues. Germline V lookup: CDR1 MNHEY, CDR2 SMNVEV (reference sequence). CDR3 sequence reads: CASSWTGTGRSEAFF. CDR3 bases: TGTGCCAGTAGTTGGACCGGGACAGGGAGGTCTGAAGCTTTCTTT.

This clone turned up a few times. This rearrangement joins TRBV27 to TRBJ1-1; TRBD1 agrees at 8 bases. The junction had 5 bases not matched to a gene; V was cut back by 5 bases and J by 0 bases. CDR1 and CDR2 from the germline V gene are MNHEY and SMNVEV (reference sequence). The CDR3 spans 15 residues. CDR3 nucleotides: TGTGCCAGCAGTAGGTGGACAGGGTTGAACACTGAAGCTTTCTTT. It encodes CASSRWTGLNTEAFF.

V is TRBV29-1 and J is TRBJ1-2; D might be TRBD1 (6 bases). The germline gives CDR1 SQVTM, CDR2 ANQGSEA. The length of the CDR3 is 17 residues. With 4 bases removed from V and 1 base from J, the gap between germline ends came to 22 bases. The CDR3 is CSVASDVQGWDNYGYTF. The CDR3, as DNA: TGCAGCGTTGCATCTGACGTTCAGGGGTGGGATAACTATGGCTACACCTTC. Full variable domain (missing parts from reference TRBV29-1 and TRBJ1-2): SAVISQKPSRDICQRGTSLTIQCQVDSQVTMMFWYRQQPGQSLTLIATANQGSEATYESGFVIDKFPISRPNLTFSTLTVSNMSPEDSSIYLCSVASDVQGWDNYGYTFGSGTRLTVV.

This clone was counted a few times. The chain has TRBV2 and TRBJ2-2; the match to TRBD2 covers 8 bases. Germline V gene data show CDR1 as SNHLY and CDR2 as FYNNEI. The CDR3 extends over 13 amino acids. V shed 5 bases and J 4 bases; nucleotides not matched to a gene: 0. The CDR3 sequence is CASSSGSTGELFF. CDR3 coding DNA: TGTGCCAGCAGTAGCGGGAGCACCGGGGAGCTGTTTTTT.

The J gene is TRBJ1-2, the V gene TRBV12-3 or TRBV12-4; 10 nucleotides line up with TRBD1. The V gene end was trimmed by 8 bases and the J gene end by 6 bases; junction bases not matched to a gene: 6. The CDR3 is made up of 13 amino acids. CDR3 in amino acids: CASRQGAFDGYTF. The CDR3 nucleotides read TGTGCCAGCCGACAGGGGGCGTTTGATGGCTACACCTTC.

This rearrangement joins TRBV7-9 to TRBJ2-1; D is possibly TRBD1 (6 bases). Germline CDR1 reads SEHNR; CDR2 reads FQNEAQ (reference sequence). This CDR3 region has 15 residues. The V and J ends lost 4 bases and 12 bases respectively, with 22 bases between them. CDR3 DNA sequence: TGTGCCAGCAGCTCTTTCCGGGACAAAAATTTGGGGCAGTTCTTC. Translating it yields CASSSFRDKNLGQFF. Full variable domain (rest looked up from reference TRBV7-9 and TRBJ2-1): DTGVSQNPRHKITKRGQNVTFRCDPISEHNRLYWYRQTLGQGPEFLTYFQNEAQLEKSRLLSDRFSAERPKGSFSTLEIQRTEQGDSAMYLCASSSFRDKNLGQFFGPGTRLTVL.

This clone appeared a few times. CDR3 loop: CASSQGTGSQPQHF. The CDR3 bases are TGCGCCAGCAGCCAAGGGACAGGGTCCCAGCCCCAGCATTTT. V is TRBV5-1 and J is TRBJ1-5; 9 nucleotides match TRBD1. The CDR3 totals 14 residues. Unmatched junction bases numbered 6, after V lost 4 bases and J lost 7 bases. Germline V gene sequence: CDR1 SGHRS, CDR2 YFSETQ.

This chain uses TRBV9 with TRBJ2-5; D ambiguous. Trimming shortened V by 0 bases and J by 3 bases, and 9 bases separated the two germline ends. The CDR3 totals 14 residues. Germline-derived CDR1 and CDR2 are SGDLS and YYNGEE. The CDR3 loop is CASSVDLSKETQYF. CDR3 in DNA: TGTGCCAGCAGCGTAGACCTGAGCAAAGAGACCCAGTACTTC.

Only a few counts were recorded for this clone. The chain combines TRBV5-6 with TRBJ1-4; the D gene is possibly TRBD1 (6 bases). CDR3 length: 15 amino acids. The germline V gene has CDR1 SGHDT and CDR2 YYEEEE. V was trimmed by 2 bases and J by 4 bases, leaving 12 bases between them. CDR3 region: CASSFGQLINEKLFF. In nucleotides, the CDR3 is TGTGCCAGCAGCTTCGGACAGCTAATTAATGAAAAACTGTTTTTT.